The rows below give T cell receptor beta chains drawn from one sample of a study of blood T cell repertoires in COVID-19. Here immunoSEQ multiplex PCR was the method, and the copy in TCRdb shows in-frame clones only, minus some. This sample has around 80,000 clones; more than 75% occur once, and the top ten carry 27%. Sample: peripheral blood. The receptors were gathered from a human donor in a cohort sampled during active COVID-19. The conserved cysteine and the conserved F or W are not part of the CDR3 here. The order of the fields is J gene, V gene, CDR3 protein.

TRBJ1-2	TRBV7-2	ASRGQENYGYT
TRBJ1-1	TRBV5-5	ASSGRSPFTVFPEAF
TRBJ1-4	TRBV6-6	ASTPTTGGIKKLF
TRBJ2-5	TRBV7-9	ASSLRAGLAGRETQY
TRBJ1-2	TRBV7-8	ASSLVEGGGYT
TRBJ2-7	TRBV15	ATSLGLAGAYEQY
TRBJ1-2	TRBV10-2	ASSGAGDYGYT
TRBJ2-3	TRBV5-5	ASSLGGGTSTDTQY
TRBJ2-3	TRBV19	ASSTDRTGPRTDTQY
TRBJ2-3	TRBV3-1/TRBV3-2	ASSPRGDSRDTQY
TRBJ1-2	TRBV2	ASSESGGPGGYT
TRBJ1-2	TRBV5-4	ASSPGQGRVYT
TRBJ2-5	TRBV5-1	ASSLGGTGGMETQY
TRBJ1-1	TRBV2	ASSGQSTNTEAF
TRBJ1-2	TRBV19	ASSPSRDSNYGYT
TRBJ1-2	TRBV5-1	ASHAGGGGLDGYT
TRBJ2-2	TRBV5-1	ASSTGQVINTGELF
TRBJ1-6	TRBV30	ACHRGGSPLH
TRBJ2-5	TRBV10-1	ASSENTWETQY
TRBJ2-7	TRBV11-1	ASSLGGAAYEQY
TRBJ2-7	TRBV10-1	ASSAGGSYEQY
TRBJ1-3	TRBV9	ATLHRDGNTIY
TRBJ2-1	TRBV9	ASSVGSGDSYNEQF
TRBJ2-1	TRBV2	ASRALHSDEQF